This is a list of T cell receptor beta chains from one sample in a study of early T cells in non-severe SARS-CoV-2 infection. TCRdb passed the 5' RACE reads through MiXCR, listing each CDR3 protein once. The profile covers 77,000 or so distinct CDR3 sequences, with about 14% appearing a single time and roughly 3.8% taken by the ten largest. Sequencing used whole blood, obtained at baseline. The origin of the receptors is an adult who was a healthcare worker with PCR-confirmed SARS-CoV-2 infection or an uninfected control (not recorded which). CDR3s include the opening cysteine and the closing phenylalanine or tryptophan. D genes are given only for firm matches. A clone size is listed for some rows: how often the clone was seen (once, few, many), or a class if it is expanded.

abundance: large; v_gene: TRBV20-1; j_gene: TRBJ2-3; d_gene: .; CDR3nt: TGCAGTGCTATCCCGTCTGAGGGGAGATCGGCCGCAGATACGCAGTATTTT; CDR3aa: CSAIPSEGRSAADTQYF
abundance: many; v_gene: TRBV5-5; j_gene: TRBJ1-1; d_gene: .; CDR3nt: TGTGCCAGCAGCTTGGAACCAGGGAGGCGAGCTTTCTTT; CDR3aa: CASSLEPGRRAFF
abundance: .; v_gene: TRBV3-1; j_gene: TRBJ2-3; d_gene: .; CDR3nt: TGTGCCAGCAGCCAGGGCCCCGGCACAGATACGCAGTATTTT; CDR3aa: CASSQGPGTDTQYF
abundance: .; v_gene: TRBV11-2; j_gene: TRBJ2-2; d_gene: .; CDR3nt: TGTGCCAGCACCCCCGACGCCGGGGAGCTGTTTTTT; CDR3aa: CASTPDAGELFF
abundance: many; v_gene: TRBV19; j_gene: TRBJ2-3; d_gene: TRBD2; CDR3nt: TGTGCCAGTAGTCCCGGGACTAGATCCTCAGGAGATACGCAGTATTTT; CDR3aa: CASSPGTRSSGDTQYF
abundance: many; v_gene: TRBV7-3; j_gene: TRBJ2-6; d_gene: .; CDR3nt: TGTGCCAGCAGCTCACAGGGCCCTGGGGCCAACGTCCTGACTTTC; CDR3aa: CASSSQGPGANVLTF
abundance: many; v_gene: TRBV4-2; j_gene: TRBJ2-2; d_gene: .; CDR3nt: TGTGCCAGCAGCCCAGGGGATGGGTCCCTCGGGGAGCTGTTTTTT; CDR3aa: CASSPGDGSLGELFF
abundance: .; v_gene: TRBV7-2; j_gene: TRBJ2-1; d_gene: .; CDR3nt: TGTGCCAGCAGCCCGGGGGCCAGACAGTTCTTC; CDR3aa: CASSPGARQFF
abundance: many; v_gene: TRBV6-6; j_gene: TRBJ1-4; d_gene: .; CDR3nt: TGTGCCAGCAGTTACGACATTTCCGAAAAACTGTTTTTT; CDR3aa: CASSYDISEKLFF
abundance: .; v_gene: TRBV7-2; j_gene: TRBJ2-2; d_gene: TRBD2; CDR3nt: TGTGCCAGCAGCTTTATAGCGGGGCTGGAGACCGGGGAGCTGTTTTTT; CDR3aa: CASSFIAGLETGELFF
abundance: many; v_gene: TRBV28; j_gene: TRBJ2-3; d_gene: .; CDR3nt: TGTGCCAGCAGTTTAGAGGGAGGTGACACAGATACGCAGTATTTT; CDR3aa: CASSLEGGDTDTQYF
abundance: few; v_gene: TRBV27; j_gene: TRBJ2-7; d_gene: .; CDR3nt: TGTGCCAGCAGTTTGAAGGACAGTGGGGCCTACGAGCAGTACTTC; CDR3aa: CASSLKDSGAYEQYF
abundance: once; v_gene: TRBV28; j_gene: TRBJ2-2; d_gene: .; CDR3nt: TGTTCAGTGATCGCGAACACCGGGGAGCTGTTTTTT; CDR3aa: CSVIANTGELFF
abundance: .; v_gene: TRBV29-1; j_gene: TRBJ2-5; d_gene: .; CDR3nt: TGCAGCGTCCTTGGGGGGCAAGAGACCCAGTACTTC; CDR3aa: CSVLGGQETQYF
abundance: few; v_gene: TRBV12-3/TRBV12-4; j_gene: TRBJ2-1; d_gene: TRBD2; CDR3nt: TGTGCCAGCAGTTTTAGGGTCGTAGCGGGATTCAATGAGCAGTTCTTC; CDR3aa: CASSFRVVAGFNEQFF
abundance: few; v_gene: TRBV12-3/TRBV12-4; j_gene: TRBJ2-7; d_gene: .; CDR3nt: TGTGCCAGCAGCTTCCTTAAGGGGGATCGGGAGCAGTACTTC; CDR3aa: CASSFLKGDREQYF
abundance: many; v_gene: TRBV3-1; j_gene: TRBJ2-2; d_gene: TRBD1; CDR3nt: TGTGCCAGCAGCCGGTGGGGACAGGGGAACACCGGGGAGCTGTTTTTT; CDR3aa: CASSRWGQGNTGELFF
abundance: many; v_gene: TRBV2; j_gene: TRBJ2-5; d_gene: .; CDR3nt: TGTGCCAGCAGTGGGGGAGTGGAGACCCAGTACTTC; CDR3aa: CASSGGVETQYF
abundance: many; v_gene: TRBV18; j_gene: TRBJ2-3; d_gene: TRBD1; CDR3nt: TGTGCCAGCTCACCGTCGGACAGGGGTACAGATACGCAGTATTTT; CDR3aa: CASSPSDRGTDTQYF
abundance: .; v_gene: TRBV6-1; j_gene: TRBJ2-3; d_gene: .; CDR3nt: TGTGCCAGCAGTGATCTACAGACCACAGATACGCAGTATTTT; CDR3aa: CASSDLQTTDTQYF
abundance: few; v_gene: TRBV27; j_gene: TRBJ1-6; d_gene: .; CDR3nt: TGTGCCTGGCGGGACTTAAGCTCCTATAATTCACCCCTCCACTTT; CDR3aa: CAWRDLSSYNSPLHF
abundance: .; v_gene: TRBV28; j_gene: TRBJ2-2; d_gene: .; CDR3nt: TGTGCCAGCTCCGGACAGCGTACCGGGGAGCTGTTTTTT; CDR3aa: CASSGQRTGELFF
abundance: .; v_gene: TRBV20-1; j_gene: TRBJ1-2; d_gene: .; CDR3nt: TGCAGTGCAGAAGAGCTGGGTAGAAAGGGCTACACCTTC; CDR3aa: CSAEELGRKGYTF
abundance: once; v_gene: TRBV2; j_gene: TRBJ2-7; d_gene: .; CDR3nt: TGTGCCAGCAGTGAAGCGCAGGGGGGACCCTACGAGCAGTACTTC; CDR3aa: CASSEAQGGPYEQYF
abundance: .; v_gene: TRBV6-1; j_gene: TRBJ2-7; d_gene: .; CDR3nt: TGTGCCAGCACGCCGAATTCCTACGAGCAGTACTTC; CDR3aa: CASTPNSYEQYF
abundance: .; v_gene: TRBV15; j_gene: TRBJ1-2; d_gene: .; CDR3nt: TGTGCCACCAGCAGAGATAAGACACTTCTTAACTATGGCTACACCTTC; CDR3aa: CATSRDKTLLNYGYTF
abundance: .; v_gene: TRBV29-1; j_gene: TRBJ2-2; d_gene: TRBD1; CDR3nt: TGCAGCGGTAACAGGGGCTTCACCGGGGAGCTGTTTTTT; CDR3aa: CSGNRGFTGELFF
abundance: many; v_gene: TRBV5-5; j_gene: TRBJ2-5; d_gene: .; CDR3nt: TGTGCCAGCAGCCCTGGGATGGCCAGAGAGACCCAGTACTTC; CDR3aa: CASSPGMARETQYF
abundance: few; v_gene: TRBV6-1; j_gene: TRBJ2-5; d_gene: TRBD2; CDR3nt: TGTGCCAGCACTGAACCTAGCGGGGCTCGAGGGACCCAGTACTTC; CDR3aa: CASTEPSGARGTQYF
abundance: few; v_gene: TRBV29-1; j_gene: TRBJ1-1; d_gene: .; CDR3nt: TGCAGCGAAACAGCCAGGGGCCCGAACACTGAAGCTTTCTTT; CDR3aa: CSETARGPNTEAFF
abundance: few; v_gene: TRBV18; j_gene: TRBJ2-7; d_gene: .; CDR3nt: TGTGCCAGCTCCTGGGGCGGACAGTCCTACGAGCAGTACTTC; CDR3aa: CASSWGGQSYEQYF
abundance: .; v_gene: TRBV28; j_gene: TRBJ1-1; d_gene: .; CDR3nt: TGTGCCAGCAGAGAAATCAGGGGGAACACTGAAGCTTTCTTT; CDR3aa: CASREIRGNTEAFF
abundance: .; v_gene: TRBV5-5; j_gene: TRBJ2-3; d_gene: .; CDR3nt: TGTGCCAGCAGCTTGGGGACGCTAGACACAGATACGCAGTATTTT; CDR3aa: CASSLGTLDTDTQYF
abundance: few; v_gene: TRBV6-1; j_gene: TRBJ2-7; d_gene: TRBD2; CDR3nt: TGTGCCACCCTCGGGCTAGCGGGAGACGAGCAGTACTTC; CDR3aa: CATLGLAGDEQYF
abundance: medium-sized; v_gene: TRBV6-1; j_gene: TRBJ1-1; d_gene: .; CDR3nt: TGTGCCAGCAGTGTTATACAAGGCCCTGAAGCTTTCTTT; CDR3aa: CASSVIQGPEAFF
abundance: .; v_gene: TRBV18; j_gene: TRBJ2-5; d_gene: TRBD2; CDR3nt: TGTGCCAGCTCACCCGCTAGCGGAGTTCAAGAGACCCAGTACTTC; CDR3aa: CASSPASGVQETQYF
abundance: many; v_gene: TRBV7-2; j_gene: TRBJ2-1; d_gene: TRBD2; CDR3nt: TGTGCCAGCAGCTCCCTCTTTGGCGGGAGCTCCTACAATGAGCAGTTCTTC; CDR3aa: CASSSLFGGSSYNEQFF
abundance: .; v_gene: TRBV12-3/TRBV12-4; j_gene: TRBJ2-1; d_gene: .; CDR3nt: TGTGCCAGCGCGGGACTCTCGTACAATGAGCAGTTCTTC; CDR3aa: CASAGLSYNEQFF
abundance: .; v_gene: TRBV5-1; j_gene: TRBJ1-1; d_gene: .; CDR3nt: TGCGCCAGCCGGGAGCTTAGGACTGAAGCTTTCTTT; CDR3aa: CASRELRTEAFF
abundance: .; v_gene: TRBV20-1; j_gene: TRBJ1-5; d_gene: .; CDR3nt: TGCAGTGCTAGAGTAGGGGCTAGCGGTAGTCAGCCCCAGCATTTT; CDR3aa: CSARVGASGSQPQHF
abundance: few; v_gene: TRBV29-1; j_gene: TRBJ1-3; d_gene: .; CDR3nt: TGCAGCGCCTTCACCCGGGACGTAGGAAACACCATATATTTT; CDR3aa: CSAFTRDVGNTIYF
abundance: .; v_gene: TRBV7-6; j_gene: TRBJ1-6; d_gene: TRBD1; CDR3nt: TGTGCCAGCAGCCCAGGACAGGCTTTACCCCTCCACTTT; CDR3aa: CASSPGQALPLHF
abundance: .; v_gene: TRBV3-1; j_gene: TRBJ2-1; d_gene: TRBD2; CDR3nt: TGTGCCAGCAGAAACTGGACTAGCGGAAAGAATGAGCAGTTCTTC; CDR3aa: CASRNWTSGKNEQFF
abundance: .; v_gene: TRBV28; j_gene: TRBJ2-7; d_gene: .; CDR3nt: TGTGCCAGCAACTCCCCGGGACTCCGTCCTTCCTACGAGCAGTACTTC; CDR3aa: CASNSPGLRPSYEQYF
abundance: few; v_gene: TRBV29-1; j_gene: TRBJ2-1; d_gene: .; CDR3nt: TGCAGCGTTGAGCAGGGGTCCCCCTCTGAGCAGTTCTTC; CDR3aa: CSVEQGSPSEQFF
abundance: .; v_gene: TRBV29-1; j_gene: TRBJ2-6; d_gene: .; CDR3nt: TGCAGCGTTGAAATGGGCGGCGCTGGGGCCAACGTCCTGACTTTC; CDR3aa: CSVEMGGAGANVLTF
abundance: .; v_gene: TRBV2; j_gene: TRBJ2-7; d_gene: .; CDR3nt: TGTGCCAGCAGTCCCCATTACTACGAGCAGTACTTC; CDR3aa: CASSPHYYEQYF
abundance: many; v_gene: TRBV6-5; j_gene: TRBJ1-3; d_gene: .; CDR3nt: TGTGCCAGCAGTTACCAGGATGGAAACACCATATATTTT; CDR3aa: CASSYQDGNTIYF
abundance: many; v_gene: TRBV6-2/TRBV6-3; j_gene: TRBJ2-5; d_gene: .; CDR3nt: TGTGCCAGCAGCAACCAAGAGACCCAGTACTTC; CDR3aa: CASSNQETQYF
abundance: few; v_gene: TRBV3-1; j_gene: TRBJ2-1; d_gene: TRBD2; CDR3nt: TGTGCCAGCAGCCCCCTAGCGGGAGTGGGCAATGAGCAGTTCTTC; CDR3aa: CASSPLAGVGNEQFF
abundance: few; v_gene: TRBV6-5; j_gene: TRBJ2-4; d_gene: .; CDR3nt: TGTGCCAGCAGTTCCCGAGCCAAAAACATTCAGTACTTC; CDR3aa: CASSSRAKNIQYF
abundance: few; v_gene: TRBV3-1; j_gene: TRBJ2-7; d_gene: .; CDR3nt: TGTGCCAGCAGCCAAGGAAAGGGGACTGTCAACGAGCAGTACTTC; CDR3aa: CASSQGKGTVNEQYF
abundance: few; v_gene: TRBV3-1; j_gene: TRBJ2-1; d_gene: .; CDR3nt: TGTGCCAGCAGCCCCATTTGGGCCAGGGCCCACAATGAGCAGTTCTTC; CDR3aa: CASSPIWARAHNEQFF
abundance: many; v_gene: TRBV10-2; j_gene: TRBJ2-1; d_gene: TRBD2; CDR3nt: TGCGCCAGCAGTGACCCCACTAGCGGACAGCAGTTCTTC; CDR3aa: CASSDPTSGQQFF
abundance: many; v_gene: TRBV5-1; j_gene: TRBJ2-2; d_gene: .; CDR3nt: TGCGCCAGCAGGTTCGACACCGGGGAGCTGTTTTTT; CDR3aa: CASRFDTGELFF
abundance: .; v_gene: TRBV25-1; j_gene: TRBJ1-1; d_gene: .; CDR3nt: TGTGCCAGCCGGTGGAGCCAGAACACTGAAGCTTTCTTT; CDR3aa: CASRWSQNTEAFF
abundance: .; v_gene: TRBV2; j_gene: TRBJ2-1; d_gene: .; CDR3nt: TGTGCCAGCAGTGCCAGACTTAAAGGCAATGAGCAGTTCTTC; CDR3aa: CASSARLKGNEQFF
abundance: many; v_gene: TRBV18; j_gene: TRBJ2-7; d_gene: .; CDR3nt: TGTGCCAGCTCAAGGGGGTCCTTAACCTACGAGCAGTACTTC; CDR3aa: CASSRGSLTYEQYF
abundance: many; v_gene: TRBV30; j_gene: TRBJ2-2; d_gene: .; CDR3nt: TGTGCCTGGAGTGTGGGCCCCGGGGAGCTGTTTTTT; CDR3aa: CAWSVGPGELFF